A selection of T cell receptor beta chains follows, all from one sample in a study of shared clonotypes between healthy human individuals. The method was immunoSEQ multiplex PCR; TCRdb's version includes in-frame clones alone and lacks a portion of them. This table holds 850,000 to 1,200,000 clones, around 74% found once. The specimen sequenced was memory CD4+ T cells sorted from blood. These TCRs come from a man between 18 and 29 years old in good health. Each CDR3 is given with its conserved first and last residue. Each record gives: J gene, D gene, V gene, clone size, CDR3 protein, CDR3 DNA. D genes are given only for firm matches. Where a row states a size, it is once, few, many or the class of an expanded clone; other rows omit it.

TRBJ2-5,NA,TRBV6-1,NA,CASSEISSGRETQYF,TGTGCCAGCAGTGAAATCTCTTCGGGGAGAGAGACCCAGTACTTC
TRBJ2-1,TRBD2,TRBV9,NA,CASSSRGGSSYNEQFF,TGTGCCAGCAGCTCCCGGGGCGGGAGCTCCTACAATGAGCAGTTCTTC
TRBJ2-3,NA,TRBV11-2,NA,CASSFQVGVRDTQYF,TGTGCCAGCAGCTTTCAGGTGGGGGTCCGGGATACGCAGTATTTT
TRBJ1-2,TRBD1,TRBV5-6,NA,CASSFRQGIVRYGYTF,TGTGCCAGCAGCTTTCGACAGGGAATAGTCCGGTATGGCTACACCTTC
TRBJ1-4,NA,TRBV12-5,NA,CASGLATAGKGEKLFF,TGTGCTAGTGGTTTGGCAACAGCGGGGAAAGGGGAAAAACTGTTTTTT
TRBJ1-2,NA,TRBV28,NA,CASRQGELGYTF,TGTGCCAGCAGACAGGGAGAATTGGGCTACACCTTC
TRBJ1-2,NA,TRBV7-6,NA,CASSLGLTTEMGYTF,TGTGCCAGCAGCTTAGGATTGACCACCGAGATGGGCTACACCTTC
TRBJ2-7,NA,TRBV4-2,few,CASSQELPGGSLLYEQYF,TGTGCCAGCAGCCAAGAACTACCCGGAGGGAGCCTCCTCTACGAGCAGTACTTC
TRBJ1-2,NA,TRBV7-6,NA,CASSLGQAEGGYTF,TGTGCCAGCAGCTTAGGCCAGGCAGAGGGGGGCTACACCTTC
TRBJ2-7,NA,TRBV28,NA,CASSPSTPPYEQYF,TGTGCCAGCAGTCCTTCGACACCGCCATACGAGCAGTACTTC
TRBJ1-1,NA,TRBV18,NA,CASSPSGALNTEAFF,TGTGCCAGCTCACCATCCGGGGCCCTCAACACTGAAGCTTTCTTT
TRBJ2-3,TRBD2,TRBV5-1,NA,CASHSGLDSDTQYF,TGCGCCAGCCACTCGGGACTAGATTCCGATACGCAGTATTTT
TRBJ2-7,TRBD1,TRBV7-2,NA,CASRPAGGYEQYF,TGTGCCAGCCGGCCGGCAGGGGGCTACGAGCAGTACTTC
TRBJ2-4,TRBD2,TRBV7-2,once,CASSSNGGSWDLQYF,TGTGCCAGCAGCTCAAACGGGGGGAGCTGGGACTTACAGTACTTC
TRBJ2-3,NA,TRBV7-8,NA,CASSLALSSTDTQYF,TGTGCCAGCAGCTTAGCGCTTTCGAGCACAGATACGCAGTATTTT
TRBJ1-5,NA,TRBV30,NA,CAWSRTVNQPQHF,TGTGCCTGGAGTAGGACGGTCAATCAGCCCCAGCATTTT
TRBJ2-5,TRBD2,TRBV7-2,NA,CASSLPSGGLETQYF,TGTGCCAGCAGCTTACCTAGCGGGGGGTTGGAGACCCAGTACTTC
TRBJ2-3,NA,TRBV11-3,NA,CASSLGGSGDTQYF,TGTGCCAGCAGCTTGGGCGGATCGGGGGATACGCAGTATTTT
TRBJ1-6,NA,TRBV5-1,few,CASSFRGQESSPLHF,TGCGCCAGCAGCTTCCGTGGGCAGGAATCCTCACCCCTCCACTTT
TRBJ1-2,NA,TRBV28,few,CASSSPRRGNYGYTF,TGTGCCAGCAGTTCCCCCCGCAGGGGCAACTATGGCTACACCTTC
TRBJ2-5,NA,TRBV5-4,NA,CASSLGSLETQYF,TGTGCCAGCAGCTTGGGGTCTTTAGAGACCCAGTACTTC
TRBJ1-2,TRBD1,TRBV5-1,many,CASSAGTGQGRGYTF,TGCGCCAGCAGCGCGGGCACGGGACAGGGCCGCGGCTACACCTTC
TRBJ2-7,TRBD2,TRBV9,NA,CASSVGGRATDEQYF,TGTGCCAGCAGCGTCGGCGGGAGGGCCACCGACGAGCAGTACTTC
TRBJ2-5,TRBD2,TRBV30,once,CAWSGGRTSGSLGVETQYF,TGTGCCTGGAGTGGGGGGCGGACTAGCGGGAGTTTGGGTGTGGAGACCCAGTACTTC
TRBJ1-2,NA,TRBV5-1,NA,CASSLITGYGYTF,TGCGCCAGCAGCTTGATCACAGGCTATGGCTACACCTTC
TRBJ2-4,NA,TRBV7-2,few,CASSLGQLAKNIQYF,TGTGCCAGCAGCTTAGGGCAGCTAGCCAAAAACATTCAGTACTTC
TRBJ1-2,TRBD1,TRBV13,NA,CASSLGDRDLGYTF,TGTGCCAGCAGCTTAGGGGACAGGGATCTTGGCTACACCTTC
TRBJ2-7,TRBD1,TRBV5-4,NA,CASSLNGQGAYEQYF,TGTGCCAGCAGCTTGAATGGACAGGGGGCTTACGAGCAGTACTTC
TRBJ2-3,TRBD2,TRBV7-2,NA,CASSLGAVGTSSVTQYF,TGTGCCAGCAGCTTAGGGGCCGTGGGGACTAGCAGTGTTACGCAGTATTTT
TRBJ2-5,TRBD1,TRBV6-1,NA,CASSEPETGWKTQYF,TGTGCCAGCAGTGAACCCGAGACAGGGTGGAAGACCCAGTACTTC
TRBJ1-5,NA,TRBV23-1,NA,CASSQSATARCNQPQHF,TGCGCCAGCAGTCAATCGGCCACAGCCCGTTGCAATCAGCCCCAGCATTTT
TRBJ2-2,TRBD1,TRBV2,many,CASKGQGNTGELFF,TGTGCCAGCAAGGGACAGGGGAACACCGGGGAGCTGTTTTTT
TRBJ2-3,NA,TRBV18,once,CASSPRLSTDTQYF,TGTGCCAGCTCACCGAGGCTGTCCACAGATACGCAGTATTTT
TRBJ2-7,NA,TRBV2,NA,CASSELGQAHEQYF,TGTGCCAGCAGTGAACTGGGCCAGGCCCACGAGCAGTACTTC
TRBJ2-1,TRBD2,TRBV9,NA,CASSITSGTYNEQFF,TGTGCCAGCAGCATCACTAGCGGGACCTACAATGAGCAGTTCTTC
TRBJ2-1,NA,TRBV19,NA,CATKFNEQFF,TGTGCCACTAAGTTCAATGAGCAGTTCTTC
TRBJ1-5,TRBD1,TRBV6-1,NA,CASSETGSFQPQHF,TGTGCCAGCAGTGAGACAGGGTCTTTTCAGCCCCAGCATTTT
TRBJ2-5,NA,TRBV18,NA,CASSPNAAAQETQYF,TGTGCCAGCTCACCAAACGCGGCAGCCCAAGAGACCCAGTACTTC
TRBJ2-1,NA,TRBV29-1,few,CSGCRDINYEQFF,TGCAGCGGCTGCCGGGACATTAACTATGAGCAGTTCTTC
TRBJ2-7,TRBD2,TRBV28,NA,CASSAGTSGSYEQYF,TGTGCCAGCAGTGCGGGGACTAGCGGCTCCTACGAGCAGTACTTC
TRBJ2-7,NA,TRBV10-1,NA,CASSESPTSLDEQYF,TGCGCCAGCAGTGAGTCGCCGACATCCCTTGACGAGCAGTACTTC
TRBJ1-6,NA,TRBV2,NA,CASRSGSGLNSPLHF,TGTGCCAGCAGGTCGGGGTCGGGCCTAAATTCACCCCTCCACTTT
TRBJ2-1,TRBD1,TRBV5-3,NA,CARSPRDRQFF,TGTGCCAGAAGCCCAAGGGACAGGCAGTTCTTC
TRBJ2-5,TRBD2,TRBV2,NA,CASSGTSGWKTQYF,TGTGCCAGCAGTGGGACTAGCGGTTGGAAGACCCAGTACTTC
TRBJ2-5,TRBD2,TRBV11-2,many,CASSLSSGGGETQYF,TGTGCCAGCAGCTTATCTAGCGGGGGTGGGGAGACCCAGTACTTC
TRBJ1-1,TRBD1,TRBV19,NA,CASSQIQFGTVNTEAFF,TGTGCCAGTAGTCAAATACAATTCGGGACAGTGAACACTGAAGCTTTCTTT
TRBJ2-7,TRBD1,TRBV5-1,once,CASSPDWDRALYEQYF,TGCGCCAGCAGCCCCGATTGGGACAGGGCCCTCTACGAGCAGTACTTC
TRBJ2-7,TRBD2,TRBV10-3,NA,CAAGLAGYYEQYF,TGTGCCGCTGGACTAGCGGGATACTACGAGCAGTACTTC
TRBJ2-7,NA,TRBV5-1,NA,CASSSEAVKGETYEQYF,TGCGCCAGCAGCTCGGAGGCAGTCAAGGGCGAGACCTACGAGCAGTACTTC
TRBJ2-1,NA,TRBV25-1,NA,CASSEGPNNEQFF,TGTGCCAGCAGTGAAGGCCCGAACAATGAGCAGTTCTTC
TRBJ2-1,NA,TRBV7-2,once,CASSLSRDYNEQFF,TGTGCCAGCAGCTTATCGCGGGATTACAATGAGCAGTTCTTC
TRBJ1-1,TRBD1,TRBV5-1,NA,CASSQFGTGTEAFF,TGCGCCAGCAGCCAATTTGGGACAGGAACTGAAGCTTTCTTT
TRBJ1-6,NA,TRBV28,NA,CASKGSGDSPLHF,TGTGCCAGCAAAGGCTCCGGGGATTCACCCCTCCACTTT